This T cell receptor (beta chain) was observed in a study of T cells after yellow fever vaccination. About the research overall: Low-cell-number fractions were prepared with SMART-Seq v4 Ultra Low Input. Overall study findings and caveats: Any FACS-sorted repertoire could hold abundant clonotypes that contaminate it from the bulk population.

Note on this clonotype: Its antigen remains unidentified.

The CDR3 is made up of 18 amino acids. The V and J ends lost 6 bases and 3 bases, in that order; junction bases with no gene match: 14. Germline CDR1 is MNHNS and CDR2 is SASEGT. Making TCR cDNA involved 5'RACE template switching, which added UMIs and a universal primer site. TCRdb reanalysed the 5' RACE reads using MiXCR and keeps one entry per CDR3 protein. The profile shows hundreds of thousands of distinct CDR3 sequences, roughly 14% of them singletons. This clonotype was obtained from a man between 25 and 39 years old who received the YFV17D yellow fever vaccine. The gene calls are TRBV6-1 and TRBJ2-3; 11 bases fit TRBD2. The sequencing used PBMCs, collected on the day of the yellow fever booster vaccination. CDR3 loop: CASSQLLSGRAVTDTQYF. Written as DNA, the CDR3 is TGTGCCAGCAGCCAACTTCTTAGCGGGAGGGCTGTGACAGATACGCAGTATTTT.